This T cell receptor (beta chain) was documented in a study of shared clonotypes between healthy human individuals. Study-wide background: Donors consisted of two women and a few men between 18 and 49. Used for every donor were three CD4 naive, three CD4 memory, two CD8 naive and one CD8 memory plate.

The germline V gene has CDR1 MDHEN and CDR2 SYDVKM. V was pared by 5 bases and J by 1 base, with 6 bases of the junction left unmatched. The CDR3 is made up of 16 amino acids. Naive CD8 cells lacked CD45RO and underwent positive selection for CCR7, leaving out terminally differentiated effector memory CD45RA+ cells. Using immunoSEQ multiplex PCR, the repertoire was profiled, and TCRdb retains in-frame clones only, with some absent. The sample has around 2.1 million clones; just over 90% are singletons. Input material: naive CD8+ T cells from PBMCs. J is TRBJ2-1 and V is TRBV28; 9 nucleotides match TRBD2. The receptor comes from a man aged 18 to 29 in good health. Some clones in this sample may be carry-over from other donors' samples. This CDR3 is CASSTGREGSYNEQFF. The CDR3 DNA reads TGTGCCAGCAGTACCGGGCGGGAGGGATCCTACAATGAGCAGTTCTTC. The full variable domain, its missing parts supplied by reference TRBV28 and TRBJ2-1, is DVKVTQSSRYLVKRTGEKVFLECVQDMDHENMFWYRQDPGLGLRLIYFSYDVKMKEKGDIPEGYSVSREKKERFSLILESASTNQTSMYLCASSTGREGSYNEQFFGPGTRLTVL.